Shown below are 21 T cell receptor beta chains from a single sample sequenced in a study of T cells in Graves' hyperthyroidism and ophthalmopathy. Amplified TCR beta CDR3 regions derived from RNA transcripts. RT-PCR in the first round (using the HTBI primer set) targeted the TCR CDR3. TCRdb called the multiplex PCR reads again in MiXCR, with one record for every CDR3 protein. The data contain about 340,000 distinct CDR3 sequences, around 23% of them singletons. Sequenced material: blood. These receptors came from a woman aged 45 to 65 with Graves' hyperthyroidism.

This clonotype was detected ten times or more. V gene TRBV3-1 combines with J gene TRBJ1-4; no firm D call. Germline V lookup: CDR1 LGHDT, CDR2 YNNKEL (reference sequence). The CDR3 covers 16 residues. The ends were cut back, 0 bases at V and 8 bases at J, with 16 bases in the middle. CDR3 residues: CASSQDRPSEQEKLFF. For the CDR3, the DNA is TGTGCCAGCAGCCAAGATAGGCCGTCGGAGCAGGAAAAACTGTTTTTT.

Many counts were recorded for this clonotype. V and J are TRBV27 and TRBJ2-3, with 14 positions matching TRBD2. Germline lookup yields CDR1 MNHEY and CDR2 SMNVEV (reference sequence). Unmatched junction bases numbered 10, after V lost 6 bases and J lost 8 bases. The CDR3 is made up of 16 amino acids. CDR3 coding DNA: TGTGCCAGCAGCAAGGGACTAGCGGGAGTCCCAGGTACGCAGTATTTT. It codes for CASSKGLAGVPGTQYF.

This clonotype turned up a few times. The genes are TRBV3-1 and TRBJ2-1; TRBD2 might be the D (5 bases). The V end lost 0 bases, the J end lost 4 bases, and 13 bases lay between the germline ends. CDR1 and CDR2 from the germline V gene are LGHDT and YNNKEL (reference sequence). The CDR3 extends over 16 amino acids. The CDR3 is CASSQDRLAEYNEQFF. The CDR3 region has the DNA TGTGCCAGCAGCCAAGATAGGCTAGCAGAGTACAATGAGCAGTTCTTC.

In its sample, this clonotype was seen many times. This chain uses TRBV12-3 or TRBV12-4 with TRBJ1-1, with no clear D. The CDR3 runs to 16 residues. The V end was cut by 2 bases, the J end by 0 bases, with 13 bases between. CDR3 bases: TGTGCCAGCAGTTTACAAGGGTCAATAATGAACACTGAAGCTTTCTTT. Protein: CASSLQGSIMNTEAFF.

This clonotype was counted a single time. This chain connects TRBV20-1 to TRBJ2-7; a weak D match, TRBD2 (5 bases). The CDR3 covers 13 residues. Germline V lookup: CDR1 DFQATT, CDR2 SNEGSKA (reference sequence). Trimming took off 2 bases at V and 5 bases at J, with 13 bases between the two ends. The CDR3 is CSARPGAENEQYF. As DNA, the CDR3 is TGCAGTGCTAGACCCGGAGCGGAGAACGAGCAGTACTTC.

This clonotype has just a few counts. CDR3 loop: CASPRRKIDGYTF. The CDR3 DNA reads as TGTGCCAGCCCTAGAAGAAAAATTGACGGCTACACCTTC. The rearrangement uses TRBV2 and TRBJ1-2; D gene ambiguous. The CDR3 runs 13 residues. The germline CDR1 and CDR2 sequences are SNHLY and FYNNEI. V was shortened by 8 bases and J by 8 bases, with 18 bases between the two germline ends.

Of note for this clonotype: A much larger clone lies a single base off, so this may be a read error. J is TRBJ1-1 and V is TRBV15; 9 bases line up with TRBD1. Germline CDR1 reads LNHNV; CDR2 reads YYDKDF (reference sequence). The J segment lost 1 base and the V segment lost 8 bases, leaving 8 bases of the junction unmatched. The CDR3 loop spans 15 amino acids. CDR3 region: CATREDRGRNTEAFF. CDR3 coding DNA: TGTGCCACCCGCGAGGACAGGGGTCGGAACACTGAAGCTTTCTTT.

Many counts were recorded for this clonotype. The rearrangement links TRBV28 to TRBJ2-7; 8 bases match TRBD1. Germline-derived CDR1 and CDR2 are MDHEN and SYDVKM. The CDR3 runs to 16 residues. V shed 2 bases, J shed 5 bases, and the junction held 11 bases outside the gene matches. This CDR3 reads CASSLVGTGGSDEQYF. CDR3 coding DNA: TGTGCCAGCAGTTTAGTAGGAACAGGGGGTAGTGACGAGCAGTACTTC.

This clonotype was detected many times. The chain recombines TRBV12-3 or TRBV12-4 with TRBJ2-2; a weak D match, TRBD1 (6 bases). Trimming cost V 7 bases and J 8 bases, with 8 bases left between them. The CDR3 covers 11 residues. The CDR3 protein is CASTQGGELFF. As DNA, the CDR3 is TGTGCCAGCACCCAGGGGGGGGAGCTGTTTTTT.

This clonotype has a count of ten or more. The chain recombines TRBV5-1 with TRBJ2-3; D is undetermined. The V and J ends lost 4 bases and 5 bases respectively, with 14 bases between them. In germline, CDR1 is SGHRS, CDR2 YFSETQ. The CDR3 extends over 14 amino acids. The CDR3 protein is CASSPGHRGDTQYF. CDR3 nucleotide sequence: TGCGCCAGCAGCCCGGGCCACCGTGGAGATACGCAGTATTTT.

This clonotype has at least ten counts. The J gene is TRBJ1-5, the V gene TRBV12-3 or TRBV12-4, with 7 bases fitting TRBD1. With 1 base clipped from V and 3 bases from J, the junction kept 3 bases outside the gene matches. The CDR3 contains 15 residues. The DNA of the CDR3 is TGTGCCAGCAGTTTAGGACAGGGCACCAATCAGCCCCAGCATTTT. Protein product: CASSLGQGTNQPQHF.

This clonotype has ten or more counts. This chain joins TRBV11-3 and TRBJ1-1; D unclear. V lost 5 bases and J lost 0, with 16 bases in between. Germline loops: CDR1 SGHNT, CDR2 YENEEA. The CDR3 spans 16 residues. The CDR3 protein is CASSKAAGGLNTEAFF. The CDR3 DNA reads TGTGCCAGCAGCAAGGCCGCGGGAGGACTGAACACTGAAGCTTTCTTT.

There are a few counts of this clonotype. The chain employs TRBV29-1 and TRBJ1-4; no reliable D call. Germline-derived CDR1 and CDR2 are SQVTM and ANQGSEA. The CDR3 totals 16 residues. Trimming removed 5 bases from V and 0 bases from J, with 16 bases in between. Written as DNA, the CDR3 is TGCAGCGTTCCGTCCGATACAGCGACAACTAATGAAAAACTGTTTTTT. It encodes CSVPSDTATTNEKLFF. Together with reference TRBV29-1 and TRBJ1-4, the CDR3 gives the full variable domain: SAVISQKPSRDICQRGTSLTIQCQVDSQVTMMFWYRQQPGQSLTLIATANQGSEATYESGFVIDKFPISRPNLTFSTLTVSNMSPEDSSIYLCSVPSDTATTNEKLFFGSGTQLSVL.

The chain carries TRBV7-2 and TRBJ2-7; TRBD2 agrees at 12 bases. Trimming took 4 bases from V and 6 from J; bases not matched to a gene: 4. Looked up from germline, CDR1 is SGHTA and CDR2 is FQGNSA. The CDR3 extends over 14 amino acids. The CDR3: CASSSLAGGREQYF. CDR3 nucleotides: TGTGCCAGCAGCTCTCTAGCGGGGGGGCGCGAGCAGTACTTC.

About this clonotype itself: Possible read error: a much larger clone is one base away. The V and J genes are TRBV28 and TRBJ2-7; a possible D gene is TRBD1 (6 bases). CDR3 length: 15 residues. The V gene's germline CDR1 is MDHEN and CDR2 SYDVKM. The CDR3: CATYTTTGRPYEQHF. Here the CDR3 DNA reads TGTGCCACATACACCACAACAGGGCGACCCTACGAGCAGCACTTC.

Comments on this clonotype: Possible read error: a much larger clone is one base away. In this CDR3 the conserved last residue, phenylalanine or tryptophan, is missing, so a read error is likely. The chain recombines TRBV12-3 or TRBV12-4 with TRBJ1-1; D might be TRBD1 (5 bases). Trimming removed 5 bases at V and 0 bases at J, with 13 bases between. The CDR3 runs to 15 residues. CDR3 protein: CASSGGWPLNTEAFL. CDR3 coding DNA: TGTGCCAGCAGTGGGGGGTGGCCGCTGAACACTGAAGCTTTCCTT.

This clonotype came up a few times. This chain connects TRBV5-1 to TRBJ1-6, with D perhaps matching TRBD1 (5 bases). CDR1 and CDR2 from the germline V gene are SGHRS and YFSETQ. The CDR3 has 15 amino acids. Trimming removed 0 bases from V and 8 bases from J, with 12 bases in between. CDR3 coding DNA: TGCGCCAGCAGCTTGGCCGGGGCGGGATATTCACCCCTCCACTTT. This gives the protein CASSLAGAGYSPLHF.

Only a few counts were recorded for this clonotype. This chain links TRBV6-5 with TRBJ2-7; D gene ambiguous. The CDR3 is made up of 13 amino acids. CDR1 and CDR2 from the germline V gene are MNHEY and SVGAGI. Trimming removed 1 base from V and 6 bases from J, with 10 bases in between. CDR3 protein: CASSYFGSAEQYF. The CDR3 coding sequence is TGTGCCAGCAGTTACTTCGGTTCGGCCGAGCAGTACTTC.

There are many counts of this clonotype. V and J are TRBV7-9 and TRBJ1-1; possible D gene TRBD1, 6 bases. Germline CDR1 reads SEHNR; CDR2 reads FQNEAQ (reference sequence). This CDR3 has 13 amino acids. The V and J ends lost 1 base and 11 bases respectively, with 14 bases between them. CDR3 nucleotide sequence: TGTGCCAGCAGCTTAGGATTTGGGGGCTTGGCTTTCTTT. Encoded protein: CASSLGFGGLAFF.

Many counts were recorded for this clonotype. The chain employs TRBV11-2 and TRBJ1-4, with no clear D. V gave up 3 bases and J gave up 5 bases, with 13 bases separating them. The germline V gene has CDR1 SGHAT and CDR2 FQNNGV. The CDR3 sequence is 15 residues long. The CDR3 here is CASSFGGGKNEKLFF. The CDR3 region has the DNA TGTGCCAGCAGCTTTGGTGGAGGGAAAAATGAAAAACTGTTTTTT.

A word on this clonotype: A much larger clone differs by one base, so this may be a read error. The chain employs TRBV6-2 or TRBV6-3 and TRBJ1-2; D ambiguous. The CDR3 is 13 amino acids. CDR1 is MNHEY and CDR2 is SVGEGT in the germline V gene. The CDR3 coding sequence is TGTGCCAACAGTTACAGTTCCAACTATGGCTACACCTTC. This encodes CANSYSSNYGYTF.